The 15 T cell receptor delta chains below were found in one sample sequenced in a study of γδ T cells in repeated Plasmodium falciparum infection. With CATT, TCRdb re-called clones from the multiplex PCR reads. This sample has 85,000 to 95,000 delta-chain clones, with under 1.5% found just once. Vgamma9/Vdelta2+ and Vdelta2-negative gammadelta T cells were flow-sorted from PBMC for bulk sequencing. Sequenced: gamma-delta T cells from blood. Receptor source: a pool of human donors (malaria-infected and uninfected, not separated).

Note on this clone: This likely stems from a read error, as it lies one base from a far larger clone. Other DNA sequences within the sample encode an identical CDR3. V is TRDV1 and J is TRDJ1; the match to TRDD3 covers 10 bases. Assignment of the J gene here rests on matching the DNA to germline, because TCRdb gives none. The CDR3 covers 21 residues. J lost 0 bases, V lost 0 bases, and 16 bases had no gene match. Germline V lookup: CDR1 TSWWSYY, CDR2 QGS. The CDR3 spells CALGELSAPMYWGIDTDKLIF. The DNA for the CDR3 is TGTGCTCTTGGGGAACTTTCCGCCCCAATGTACTGGGGGATTGACACCGATAAACTCATCTTT.

This clone appeared a few times. TCRdb shows a much larger clone's protein in place of this DNA's translation, and the two differ at residue 5, likely through a read error; the protein shown is translated from the DNA. The gene calls are TRDV1 and TRDJ1; D might be TRDD2 (6 bases). TCRdb supplies no J gene; here it was assigned by aligning the nucleotide sequence to germline. This CDR3 has 16 amino acids. The germline V gene has CDR1 TSWWSYY and CDR2 QGS. Written as DNA, the CDR3 is TGTGCTCTTGGGAAACTTCCTCTTTTGTACACCGATAAACTCATCTTT. As protein: CALGKLPLLYTDKLIF.

Of note for this clone: TCRdb's entry gives the protein of a much larger clone, which mismatches this DNA's translation at residues 14 and 17, likely from a read error; the protein reported here is translated from the DNA. This chain connects TRDV2 to TRDJ1, with D perhaps being TRDD2 or TRDD3 (5 bases each). The CDR3 covers 19 residues. The germline CDR1 and CDR2 sequences are GEAIGNYY and EKD. The CDR3 is CACDTLKVGLRPYADKRIF. CDR3 nucleotides: TGTGCCTGTGACACCCTAAAAGTGGGATTGCGACCCTACGCCGATAAACGCATCTTT.

This clone was seen repeatedly, ten times or more. This sample includes further DNA sequences coding for the same CDR3. The chain recombines TRDV1 with TRDJ1, with a weak D call TRDD3 (5 bases). Germline-derived CDR1 and CDR2 are TSWWSYY and QGS. Trimming pared 0 bases from V and 0 bases from J, leaving 8 bases between. This CDR3 contains 15 residues. CDR3 amino acids: CALGELRGYTDKLIF. The CDR3 nucleotides are TGTGCTCTTGGGGAACTCCGGGGGTACACCGATAAACTCATCTTT.

Of note for this clone: A far larger clone differs by one base, so this is likely a read error. Additional DNA sequences in this sample encode the identical CDR3. The J gene is TRDJ3, the V gene TRDV1, with 9 bases identical to TRDD3. The J gene, not given by TCRdb, was assigned here from a germline match of the nucleotide sequence. In germline, CDR1 is TSWWSYY, CDR2 QGS. This CDR3 spans 17 amino acids. For the CDR3, the DNA is TGTGCTCTTGGGGAAGGGGGATACTCCTGGGACACCCGGCAGATGTTTTTC. It is translated as CALGEGGYSWDTRQMFF.

For this clone: TCRdb attributes to this sequence the protein of a much larger clone, which differs from the DNA translation at residue 17; a read error is likely, and the protein displayed is translated from the DNA. CDR3 amino acids: CALGISTPGVAGGLTARLFF. In DNA, the CDR3 is TGTGCTCTTGGGATCTCTACGCCGGGGGTCGCCGGGGGATTGACAGCACGACTCTTCTTT. The chain couples TRDV1 to TRDJ2; 7 bases fit TRDD3. The CDR3 contains 20 residues. CDR1 TSWWSYY and CDR2 QGS come from the germline V gene.

This clone was detected a few times. This DNA's translation and the protein TCRdb lists, from a much larger clone, do not match at residue 7, likely due to a read error; the protein shown is translated from the DNA. The chain couples TRDV1 to TRDJ2; the match to TRDD3 covers 13 bases. Assignment of the J gene here rests on matching the DNA to germline, because TCRdb gives none. This CDR3 contains 24 residues. After removal of 2 bases from V and 6 bases from J, the junction contained 27 bases not matched to a gene. Germline-derived CDR1 and CDR2 are TSWWSYY and QGS. The CDR3 spells CALGESVTFPPFTGGYAGAAQLFF. CDR3 DNA sequence: TGTGCTCTTGGGGAATCGGTAACCTTCCCACCTTTTACTGGGGGATACGCGGGAGCAGCACAACTCTTCTTT.

This clone was picked up many times. Other DNA sequences in the same sample also yield this CDR3. The V call is TRDV1, the J call TRDJ1; TRDD3 aligns across 9 bases. V lost 2 bases, J lost 4 bases, and 20 bases stayed unmatched. Germline CDR1 and CDR2: TSWWSYY and QGS. This CDR3 comprises 20 residues. CDR3 sequence: CALGELASYMGGILGDKLIF. In DNA form, the CDR3 reads TGTGCTCTTGGGGAATTAGCGTCCTACATGGGGGGGATACTTGGCGATAAACTCATCTTT.

As for this clone: One end of the junction does not line up with germline, which may come from a read error. Different DNA sequences within this sample yield the same CDR3. The chain recombines TRDV1 with TRDJ1; 12 bases match TRDD3. Germline matching of the DNA provided the J gene here, since TCRdb leaves it blank. The germline CDR1 and CDR2 sequences are TSWWSYY and QGS. The CDR3 covers 21 residues. The CDR3 here is CALGELPSPTGGYPPSDKLIF. CDR3 in DNA: TGCGCTCTTGGGGAGCTTCCCTCCCCGACTGGGGGATACCCCCCTTCCGATAAACTCATCTTT.

Concerning this clone: The translation of this DNA and the TCRdb protein of a much larger clone differ at residue 10, probably owing to a read error; the protein shown here is translated from the DNA. The chain joins TRDV3 to TRDJ1; 8 bases map to TRDD3. Trimming took 5 bases from V and 5 from J; bases not matched to a gene: 19. This CDR3 has 16 residues. The germline V gene encodes CDR1 TVYSNPD and CDR2 GDNSRS (reference sequence). This chain's CDR3 is CAVFGLRGDNLDKLIF. The CDR3 DNA is TGTGCCGTTTTTGGACTTCGGGGGGATAACCTTGATAAACTCATCTTT.

This clone was counted between two and nine times. TCRdb's protein, taken from a much larger clone, differs from this DNA's translation at residues 7 and 10, likely owing to a read error; the protein displayed comes from the DNA. The chain combines TRDV2 with TRDJ1, with no clear D. Germline V gene lookup returns CDR1 GEAIGNYY and CDR2 EKD. Trimming took 6 bases from V and 9 from J, leaving 22 bases between them. The CDR3 is 14 residues long. The CDR3 loop reads CACSSDARLAELIF. The CDR3 DNA follows: TGTGCCTGTAGCTCAGATGCCCGGCTTGCAGAACTCATCTTT.

In this sample, this clone turned up a few times. The protein held in TCRdb is that of a much larger clone and does not match this DNA's translation at residue 14, likely because of a read error; the protein shown is translated from the DNA. This chain links TRDV1 with TRDJ1; TRDD3 is a possible D gene (5 bases). Germline values: CDR1 TSWWSYY, CDR2 QGS. This CDR3 spans 16 amino acids. The CDR3 loop is CALGERARSYADKPIF. The CDR3 DNA is TGTGCTCTTGGGGAACGGGCCCGCTCATACGCCGATAAACCCATCTTT.

This clone has just a few counts. The protein recorded in TCRdb matches a much larger clone and deviates from this DNA's translation at residues 5 and 6, suggesting a read error; the protein here is obtained by translating the DNA. V and J are TRDV2 and TRDJ1; unclear D gene. This CDR3 region has 14 residues. Germline V lookup: CDR1 GEAIGNYY, CDR2 EKD. V lost 2 bases and J 1 base, leaving 10 bases between the germline ends. The DNA for the CDR3 is TGTGCCTGTGACATCGTTACCTGCACCGATAAACTCATCTTT. This encodes CACDIVTCTDKLIF.

This clone was seen at least ten times. The identical CDR3 is also encoded by other nucleotide sequences in the sample. The chain joins TRDV2 to TRDJ1, with TRDD3 matching over 12 bases. Unmatched junction bases numbered 16, after V lost 0 bases and J lost 3 bases. The CDR3 is made up of 20 amino acids. CDR1 is GEAIGNYY and CDR2 is EKD in the germline V gene. CDR3 amino acids: CACDTVDLGDTRSKPDKLIF. CDR3 DNA sequence: TGTGCCTGTGACACCGTGGATCTGGGGGATACGCGTTCCAAACCCGATAAACTCATCTTT.

As concerns this clone: The protein held in TCRdb is that of a much larger clone and does not match this DNA's translation at residue 20, likely because of a read error; the protein shown is translated from the DNA. The CDR3 nucleotides read TGTGCCTGTGACACCCTTTCCTCCCTCGGCCGTGTACTGGGGGATCCGAAGCCTTACGCCGATAAACTCATCTTT. It codes for CACDTLSSLGRVLGDPKPYADKLIF. The V and J genes are TRDV2 and TRDJ1; 10 bases match TRDD3. TCRdb does not report a J gene; here it was assigned by matching the DNA to germline references. Germline assignment: CDR1 GEAIGNYY and CDR2 EKD. CDR3 length: 25 residues. The V and J ends lost 0 bases and 3 bases, in that order; junction bases with no gene match: 33.